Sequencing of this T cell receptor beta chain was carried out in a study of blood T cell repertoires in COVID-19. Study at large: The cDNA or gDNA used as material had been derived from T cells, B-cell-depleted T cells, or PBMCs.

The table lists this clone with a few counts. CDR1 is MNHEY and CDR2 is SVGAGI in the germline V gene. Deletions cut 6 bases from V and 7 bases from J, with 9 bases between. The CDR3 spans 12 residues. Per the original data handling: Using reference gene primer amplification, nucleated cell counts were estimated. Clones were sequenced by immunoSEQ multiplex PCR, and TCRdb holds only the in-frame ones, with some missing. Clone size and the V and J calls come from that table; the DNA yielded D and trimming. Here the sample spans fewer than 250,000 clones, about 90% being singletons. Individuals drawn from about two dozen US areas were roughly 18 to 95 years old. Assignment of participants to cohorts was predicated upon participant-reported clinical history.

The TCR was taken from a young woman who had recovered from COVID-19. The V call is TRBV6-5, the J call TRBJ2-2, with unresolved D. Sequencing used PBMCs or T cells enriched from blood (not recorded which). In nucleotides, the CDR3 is TGTGCCAGCAGCCCCCGAGGCGGGGAGCTGTTTTTT. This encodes CASSPRGGELFF.